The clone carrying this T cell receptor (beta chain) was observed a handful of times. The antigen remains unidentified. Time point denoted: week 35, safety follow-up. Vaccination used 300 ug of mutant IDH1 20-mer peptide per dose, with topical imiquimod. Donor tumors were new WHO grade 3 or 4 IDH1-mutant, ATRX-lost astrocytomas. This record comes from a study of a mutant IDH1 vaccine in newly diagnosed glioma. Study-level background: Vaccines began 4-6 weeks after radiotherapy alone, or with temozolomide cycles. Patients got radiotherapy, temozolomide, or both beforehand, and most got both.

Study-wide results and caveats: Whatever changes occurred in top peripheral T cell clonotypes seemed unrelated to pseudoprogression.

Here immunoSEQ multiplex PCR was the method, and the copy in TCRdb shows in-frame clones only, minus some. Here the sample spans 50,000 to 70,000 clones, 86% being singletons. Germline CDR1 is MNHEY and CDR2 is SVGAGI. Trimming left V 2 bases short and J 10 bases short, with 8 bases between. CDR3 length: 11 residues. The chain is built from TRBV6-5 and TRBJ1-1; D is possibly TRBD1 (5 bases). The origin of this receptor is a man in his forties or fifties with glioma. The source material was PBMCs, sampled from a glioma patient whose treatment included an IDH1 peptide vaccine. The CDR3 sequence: CASSYEGSAFF. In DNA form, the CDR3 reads TGTGCCAGCAGTTACGAGGGGTCAGCTTTCTTT.